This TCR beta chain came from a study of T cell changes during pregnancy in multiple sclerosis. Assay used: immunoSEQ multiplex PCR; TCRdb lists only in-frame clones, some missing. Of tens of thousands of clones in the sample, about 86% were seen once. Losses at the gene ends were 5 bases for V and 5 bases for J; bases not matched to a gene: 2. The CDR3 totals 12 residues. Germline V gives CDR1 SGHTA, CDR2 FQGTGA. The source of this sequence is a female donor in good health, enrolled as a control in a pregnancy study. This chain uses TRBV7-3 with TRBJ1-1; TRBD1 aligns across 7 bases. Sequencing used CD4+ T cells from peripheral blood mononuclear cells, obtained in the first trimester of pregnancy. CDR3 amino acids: CASSIRGTEAFF. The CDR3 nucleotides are TGTGCCAGCAGCATCAGGGGGACTGAAGCTTTCTTT.